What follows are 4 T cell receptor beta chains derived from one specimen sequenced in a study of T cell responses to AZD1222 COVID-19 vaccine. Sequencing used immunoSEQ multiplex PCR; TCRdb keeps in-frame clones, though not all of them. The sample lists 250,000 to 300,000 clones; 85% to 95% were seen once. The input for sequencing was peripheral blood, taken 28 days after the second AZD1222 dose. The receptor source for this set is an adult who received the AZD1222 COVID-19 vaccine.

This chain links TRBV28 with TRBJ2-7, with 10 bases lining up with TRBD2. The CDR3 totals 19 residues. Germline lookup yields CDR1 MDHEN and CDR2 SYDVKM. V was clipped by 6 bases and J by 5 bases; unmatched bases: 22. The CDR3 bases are TGTGCCAGCAGAGGGCCCCCCTACGACAGAAGACTAGCGGGCAACGAGCAGTACTTC. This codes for CASRGPPYDRRLAGNEQYF.

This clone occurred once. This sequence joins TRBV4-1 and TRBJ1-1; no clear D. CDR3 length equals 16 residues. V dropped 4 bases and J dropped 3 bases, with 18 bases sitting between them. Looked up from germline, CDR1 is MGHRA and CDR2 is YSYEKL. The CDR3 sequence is CASSRSLGSTDTEAFF. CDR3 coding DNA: TGCGCCAGCAGCCGGTCATTGGGCAGCACGGACACTGAAGCTTTCTTT.

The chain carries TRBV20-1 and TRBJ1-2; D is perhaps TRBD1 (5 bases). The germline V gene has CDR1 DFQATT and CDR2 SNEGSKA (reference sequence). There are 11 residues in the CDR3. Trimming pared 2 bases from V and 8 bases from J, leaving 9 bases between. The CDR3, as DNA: TGCAGTGCTAGACAGGGTATAGGCTACACCTTC. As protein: CSARQGIGYTF.

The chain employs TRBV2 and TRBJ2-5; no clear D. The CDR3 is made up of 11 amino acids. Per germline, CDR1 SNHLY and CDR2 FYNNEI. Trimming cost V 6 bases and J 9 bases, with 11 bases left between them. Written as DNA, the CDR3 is TGTGCCAGCAGCGCTCTTGGAGCCCAGTACTTC. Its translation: CASSALGAQYF.